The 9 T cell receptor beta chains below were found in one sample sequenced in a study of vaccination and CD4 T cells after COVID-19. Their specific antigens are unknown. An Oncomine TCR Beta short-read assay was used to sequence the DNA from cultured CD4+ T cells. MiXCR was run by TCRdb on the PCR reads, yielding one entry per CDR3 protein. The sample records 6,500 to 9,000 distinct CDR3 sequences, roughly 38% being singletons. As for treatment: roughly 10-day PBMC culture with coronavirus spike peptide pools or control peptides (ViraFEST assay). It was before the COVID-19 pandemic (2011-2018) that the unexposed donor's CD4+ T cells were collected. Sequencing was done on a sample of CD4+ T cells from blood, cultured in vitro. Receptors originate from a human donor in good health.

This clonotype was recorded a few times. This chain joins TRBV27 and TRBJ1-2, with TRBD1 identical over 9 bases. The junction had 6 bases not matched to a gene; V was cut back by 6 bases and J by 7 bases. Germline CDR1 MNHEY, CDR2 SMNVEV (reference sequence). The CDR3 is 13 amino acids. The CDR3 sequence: CASRGQGSRGYTF. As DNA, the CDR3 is TGTGCCAGCAGGGGACAGGGTTCCCGTGGCTACACCTTC.

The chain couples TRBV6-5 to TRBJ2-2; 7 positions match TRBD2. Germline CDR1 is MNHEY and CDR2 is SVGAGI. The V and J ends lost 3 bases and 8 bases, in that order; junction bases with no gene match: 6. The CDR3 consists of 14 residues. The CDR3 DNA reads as TGTGCCAGCAGTTATACGGGGGGAGCGGGGGAGCTGTTTTTT. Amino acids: CASSYTGGAGELFF.

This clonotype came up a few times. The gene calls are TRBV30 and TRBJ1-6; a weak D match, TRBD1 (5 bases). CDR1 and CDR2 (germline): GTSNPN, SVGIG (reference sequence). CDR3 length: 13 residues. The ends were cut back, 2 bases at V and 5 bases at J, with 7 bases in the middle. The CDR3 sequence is CAWSRGDNSPLHF. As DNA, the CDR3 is TGTGCCTGGAGTCGGGGGGATAATTCACCCCTCCACTTT.

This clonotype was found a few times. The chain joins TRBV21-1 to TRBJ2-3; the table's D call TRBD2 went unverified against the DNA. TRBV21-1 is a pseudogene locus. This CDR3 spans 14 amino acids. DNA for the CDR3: TGTGCCAGCAGCCTGCGGGAAGGGAAGGATACGCAGTATTTT. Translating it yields CASSLREGKDTQYF.

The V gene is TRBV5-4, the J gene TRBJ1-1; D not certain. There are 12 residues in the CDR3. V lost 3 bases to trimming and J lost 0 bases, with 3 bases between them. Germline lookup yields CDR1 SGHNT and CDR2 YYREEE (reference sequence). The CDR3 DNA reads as TGTGCCAGCAGCTCCATGAACACTGAAGCTTTCTTT. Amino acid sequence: CASSSMNTEAFF.

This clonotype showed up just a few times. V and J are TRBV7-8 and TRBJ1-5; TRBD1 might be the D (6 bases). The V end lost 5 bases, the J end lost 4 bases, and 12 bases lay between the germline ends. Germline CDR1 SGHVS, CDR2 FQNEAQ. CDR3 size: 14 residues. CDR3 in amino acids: CASSPGVGNQPQHF. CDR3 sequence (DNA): TGTGCCAGCAGCCCAGGGGTTGGGAATCAGCCCCAGCATTTT.

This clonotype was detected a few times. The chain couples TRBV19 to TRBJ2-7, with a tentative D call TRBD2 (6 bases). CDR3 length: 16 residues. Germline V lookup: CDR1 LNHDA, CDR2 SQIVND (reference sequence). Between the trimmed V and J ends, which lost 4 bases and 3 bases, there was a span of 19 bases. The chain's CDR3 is CASSKGGAESYYEQYF. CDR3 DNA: TGTGCCAGTAGTAAAGGAGGGGCCGAATCTTACTACGAGCAGTACTTC. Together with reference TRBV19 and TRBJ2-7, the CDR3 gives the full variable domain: DGGITQSPKYLFRKEGQNVTLSCEQNLNHDAMYWYRQDPGQGLRLIYYSQIVNDFQKGDIAEGYSVSREKKESFPLTVTSAQKNPTAFYLCASSKGGAESYYEQYFGPGTRLTVT.

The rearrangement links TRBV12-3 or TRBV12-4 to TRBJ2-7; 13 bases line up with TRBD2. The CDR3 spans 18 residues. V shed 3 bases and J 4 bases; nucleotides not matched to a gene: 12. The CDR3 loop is CASSFWDRGTSGVYEQYF. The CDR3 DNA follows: TGTGCCAGCAGTTTTTGGGACAGGGGGACTAGCGGGGTTTACGAGCAGTACTTC.

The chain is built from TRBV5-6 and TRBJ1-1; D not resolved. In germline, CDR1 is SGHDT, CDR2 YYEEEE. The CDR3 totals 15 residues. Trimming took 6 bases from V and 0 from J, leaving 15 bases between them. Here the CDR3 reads CASTYSPTLNTEAFF. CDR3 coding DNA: TGTGCCAGCACCTATAGTCCGACTTTGAACACTGAAGCTTTCTTT.